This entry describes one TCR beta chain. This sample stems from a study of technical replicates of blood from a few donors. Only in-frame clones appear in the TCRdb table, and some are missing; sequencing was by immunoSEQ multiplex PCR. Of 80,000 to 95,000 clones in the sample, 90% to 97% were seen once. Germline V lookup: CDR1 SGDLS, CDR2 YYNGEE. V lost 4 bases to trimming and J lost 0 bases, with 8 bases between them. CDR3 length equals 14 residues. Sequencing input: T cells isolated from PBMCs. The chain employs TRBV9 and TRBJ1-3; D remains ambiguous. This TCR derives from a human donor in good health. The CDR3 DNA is TGTGCCAGCAGCCCTTACGGCTCTGGAAACACCATATATTTT. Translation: CASSPYGSGNTIYF. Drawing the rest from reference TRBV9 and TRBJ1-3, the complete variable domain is DSGVTQTPKHLITATGQRVTLRCSPRSGDLSVYWYQQSLDQGLQFLIQYYNGEERAKGNILERFSAQQFPDLHSELNLSSLELGDSALYFCASSPYGSGNTIYFGEGSWLTVV.